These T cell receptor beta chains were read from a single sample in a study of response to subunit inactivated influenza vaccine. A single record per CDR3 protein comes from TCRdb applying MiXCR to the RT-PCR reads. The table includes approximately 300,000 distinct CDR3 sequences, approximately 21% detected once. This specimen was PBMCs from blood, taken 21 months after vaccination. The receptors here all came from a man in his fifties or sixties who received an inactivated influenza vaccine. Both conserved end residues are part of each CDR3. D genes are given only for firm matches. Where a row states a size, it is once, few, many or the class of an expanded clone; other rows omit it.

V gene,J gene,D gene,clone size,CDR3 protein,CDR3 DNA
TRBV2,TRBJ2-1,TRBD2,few,CASGRLASYNEQFF,TGTGCCAGCGGAAGACTAGCATCCTACAATGAGCAGTTCTTC
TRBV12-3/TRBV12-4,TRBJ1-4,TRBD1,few,CASTQGAGEKLFF,TGTGCCAGCACCCAGGGGGCGGGTGAAAAACTGTTTTTT
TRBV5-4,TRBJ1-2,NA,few,CASSPTGKAYGYTF,TGTGCCAGCAGCCCTACGGGGAAAGCCTATGGCTACACCTTC
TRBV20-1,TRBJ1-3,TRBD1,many,CSATGTGVRGNTIYF,TGCAGTGCAACGGGGACAGGGGTGAGGGGAAACACCATATATTTT
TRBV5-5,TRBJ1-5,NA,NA,CASSPQSAPEGNQPQHF,TGTGCCAGCAGCCCCCAGTCGGCGCCCGAGGGCAATCAGCCCCAGCATTTT
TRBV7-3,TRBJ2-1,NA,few,CASSYGLIYNEQFF,TGTGCCAGCAGCTACGGACTGATCTACAATGAGCAGTTCTTC
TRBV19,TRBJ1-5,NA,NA,CASSMMTGIGNQPQHF,TGTGCCAGTAGTATGATGACAGGAATTGGCAATCAGCCCCAGCATTTT
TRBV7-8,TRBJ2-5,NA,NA,CASSLVPGDALETQYF,TGTGCCAGCAGCTTAGTTCCAGGGGACGCCTTAGAGACCCAGTACTTC
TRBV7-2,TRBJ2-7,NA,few,CASSLGYRAEQYF,TGTGCCAGCAGCTTAGGTTACAGGGCCGAGCAGTACTTC
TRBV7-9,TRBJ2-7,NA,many,CASSLASGQKAYEQYF,TGTGCCAGCAGCTTAGCGAGCGGGCAAAAGGCCTACGAGCAGTACTTC
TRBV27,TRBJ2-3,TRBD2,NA,CASSFGGAYPDTQYF,TGTGCCAGCAGTTTCGGGGGGGCCTACCCAGATACGCAGTATTTT
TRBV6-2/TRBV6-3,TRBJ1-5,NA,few,CASSYTVGQPQHF,TGTGCCAGCAGTTATACAGTTGGCCAGCCCCAGCATTTT
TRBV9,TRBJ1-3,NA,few,CASIYNSGNTIYF,TGTGCCAGCATATACAACTCTGGAAACACCATATATTTT
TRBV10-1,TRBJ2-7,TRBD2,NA,CASSRGLAGAHSYEQYF,TGCGCCAGCAGTAGAGGGCTAGCGGGGGCCCACTCCTACGAGCAGTACTTC
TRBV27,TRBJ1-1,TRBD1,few,CASNRKGQSITEAFF,TGTGCCAGCAATCGAAAGGGACAGTCAATCACTGAAGCTTTCTTT
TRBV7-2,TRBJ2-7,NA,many,CASSPPTAEQYF,TGTGCCAGCAGCCCACCTACCGCCGAGCAGTACTTC
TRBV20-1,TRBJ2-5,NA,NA,CSARDFPETQYF,TGCAGTGCCCGGGACTTTCCCGAGACCCAGTACTTC
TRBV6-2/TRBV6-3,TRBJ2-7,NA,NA,CASSFSTRDTTYEQYF,TGTGCCAGCAGCTTCTCAACCCGGGACACCACCTACGAGCAGTACTTC
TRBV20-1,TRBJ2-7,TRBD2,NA,CSACLRTSPYEQYF,TGCAGTGCTTGCCTGCGGACTAGTCCCTACGAGCAGTACTTC
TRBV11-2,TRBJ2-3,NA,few,CASSLLAGATDTQYF,TGTGCCAGCAGTCTACTGGCGGGGGCCACAGATACGCAGTATTTT
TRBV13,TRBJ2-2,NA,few,CASSAHQGELFF,TGTGCCAGCAGCGCCCACCAGGGGGAGCTGTTTTTT
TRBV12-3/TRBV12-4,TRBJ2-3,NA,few,CASVPSSSDTQYF,TGTGCCAGCGTGCCCTCATCTTCCGATACGCAGTATTTT
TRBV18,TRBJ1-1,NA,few,CASSPNGLNTEAFF,TGTGCCAGCTCACCTAACGGATTGAACACTGAAGCTTTCTTT
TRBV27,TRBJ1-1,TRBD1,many,CASRSNRGRAFF,TGTGCCAGCAGGTCCAACAGGGGGCGAGCTTTCTTT
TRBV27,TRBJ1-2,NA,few,CASSLSSGALGYTF,TGTGCCAGCAGTTTATCGAGTGGGGCTTTGGGCTACACCTTC
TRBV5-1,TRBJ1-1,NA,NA,CASSLTGLEAFF,TGCGCCAGCAGCTTGACCGGGCTGGAAGCTTTCTTT
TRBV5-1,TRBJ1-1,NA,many,CASSLQGTEAFF,TGCGCCAGCAGCTTGCAAGGGACTGAAGCTTTCTTT
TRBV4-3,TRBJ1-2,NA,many,CASSQEAANYGYTF,TGCGCCAGCAGCCAAGAGGCTGCGAACTATGGCTACACCTTC
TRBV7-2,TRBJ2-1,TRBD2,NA,CASSPYSGSYNEQFF,TGTGCCAGCAGCCCCTATAGCGGGAGCTACAATGAGCAGTTCTTC
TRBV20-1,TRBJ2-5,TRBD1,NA,CSADRGLGETQYF,TGCAGTGCGGACAGGGGGTTGGGAGAGACCCAGTACTTC
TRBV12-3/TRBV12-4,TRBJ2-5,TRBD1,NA,CASSPTGGSETQYF,TGTGCCAGCAGTCCCACAGGGGGCAGTGAGACCCAGTACTTC
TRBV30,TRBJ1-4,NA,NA,CAWSHATEGGEKLFF,TGTGCCTGGAGTCACGCGACAGAAGGCGGTGAAAAACTGTTTTTT
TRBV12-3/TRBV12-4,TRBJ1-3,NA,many,CASSLLLIGSGNTIYF,TGTGCCAGCAGTTTACTACTCATTGGCTCTGGAAACACCATATATTTT
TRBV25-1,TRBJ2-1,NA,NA,CASSELGTGYNEQFF,TGTGCCAGCAGTGAACTTGGGACTGGATACAATGAGCAGTTCTTC
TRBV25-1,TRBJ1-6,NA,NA,CASSLPTPVSRPNSPLHF,TGTGCCAGCAGCCTCCCAACCCCTGTGTCCCGACCTAATTCACCCCTCCACTTT
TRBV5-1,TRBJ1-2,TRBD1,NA,CASSSPRGQNYGYTF,TGCGCCAGCAGCTCCCCTAGGGGGCAGAACTATGGCTACACCTTC
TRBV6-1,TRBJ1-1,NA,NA,CASISGLNTEAFF,TGTGCCAGCATCAGTGGTTTGAACACTGAAGCTTTCTTT